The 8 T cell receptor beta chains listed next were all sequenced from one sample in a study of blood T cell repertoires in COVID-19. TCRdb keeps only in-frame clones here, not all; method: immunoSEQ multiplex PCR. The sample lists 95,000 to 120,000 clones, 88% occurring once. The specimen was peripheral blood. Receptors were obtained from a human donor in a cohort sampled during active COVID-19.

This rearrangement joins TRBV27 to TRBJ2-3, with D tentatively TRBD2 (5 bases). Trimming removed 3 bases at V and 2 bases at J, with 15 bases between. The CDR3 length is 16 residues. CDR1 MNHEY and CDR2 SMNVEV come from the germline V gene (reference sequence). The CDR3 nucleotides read TGTGCCAGCAGTTTGGGGAGCCATCCCCCCACAGATACGCAGTATTTT. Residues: CASSLGSHPPTDTQYF.

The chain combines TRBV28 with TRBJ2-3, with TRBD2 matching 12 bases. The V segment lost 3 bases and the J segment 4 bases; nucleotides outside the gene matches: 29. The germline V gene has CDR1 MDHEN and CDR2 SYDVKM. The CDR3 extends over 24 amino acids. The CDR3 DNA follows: TGTGCCAGCAGTTTCCCTCCACTCCGGGATCTCTTGAGCGAACTAGCGGGGGGCGCAGATACGCAGTATTTT. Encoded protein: CASSFPPLRDLLSELAGGADTQYF.

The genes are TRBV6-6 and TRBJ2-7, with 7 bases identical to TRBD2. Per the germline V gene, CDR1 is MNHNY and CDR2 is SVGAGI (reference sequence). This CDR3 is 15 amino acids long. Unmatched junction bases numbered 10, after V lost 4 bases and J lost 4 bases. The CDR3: CASSLTGLNTYEQYF. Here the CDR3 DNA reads TGTGCCAGCAGTTTGACGGGACTAAACACTTACGAGCAGTACTTC.

CDR3 in DNA: TGTGCCAGCAGGCAGGGGGAAAACACCATATATTTT. Its translation is CASRQGENTIYF. V gene TRBV6-5 combines with J gene TRBJ1-3, with 7 bases matching TRBD1. Germline CDR1 and CDR2: MNHEY and SVGAGI. CDR3 length equals 12 residues. The ends lost 6 bases at V and 6 bases at J; junction bases unmatched: 2.

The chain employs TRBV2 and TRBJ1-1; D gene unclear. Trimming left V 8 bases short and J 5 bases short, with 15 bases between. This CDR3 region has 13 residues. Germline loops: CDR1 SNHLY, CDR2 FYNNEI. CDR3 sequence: CASQYSGGTEAFF. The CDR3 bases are TGTGCCAGCCAATACTCAGGTGGGACTGAAGCTTTCTTT.

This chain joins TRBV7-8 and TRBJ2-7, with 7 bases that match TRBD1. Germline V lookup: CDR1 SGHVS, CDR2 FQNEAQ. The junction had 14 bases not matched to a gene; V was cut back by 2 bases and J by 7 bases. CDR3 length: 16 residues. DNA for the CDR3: TGTGCCAGCAGCTTACACTGGACCGAGGGGGCCGCGGAGCAGTACTTC. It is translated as CASSLHWTEGAAEQYF.

CDR3 bases: TGTGCCAGCAGCTTGAGAGCGGGGGGCGTCAGCCAAGAGACCCAGTACTTC. Amino acid sequence: CASSLRAGGVSQETQYF. V usage is TRBV7-9 and J usage is TRBJ2-5; TRBD2 agrees at 9 bases. V shed 3 bases, J shed 1 base, and the junction held 9 bases outside the gene matches. Germline-derived CDR1 and CDR2 are SEHNR and FQNEAQ (reference sequence). The CDR3 consists of 17 residues. The full variable domain, its missing parts supplied by reference TRBV7-9 and TRBJ2-5, is DTGVSQNPRHKITKRGQNVTFRCDPISEHNRLYWYRQTLGQGPEFLTYFQNEAQLEKSRLLSDRFSAERPKGSFSTLEIQRTEQGDSAMYLCASSLRAGGVSQETQYFGPGTRLLVL.

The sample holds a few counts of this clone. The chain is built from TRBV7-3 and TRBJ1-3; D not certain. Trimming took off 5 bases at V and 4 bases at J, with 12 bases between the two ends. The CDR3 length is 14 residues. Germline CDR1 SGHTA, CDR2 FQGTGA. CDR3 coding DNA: TGTGCCAGCAGCCCAGGATCTGACGGAAACACCATATATTTT. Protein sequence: CASSPGSDGNTIYF.